Listed below are T cell receptor beta chains from one sample, sequenced in a study of radiation and T cells in renal cell carcinoma. Method: immunoSEQ multiplex PCR; TCRdb's copy keeps in-frame clones and lacks some. The repertoire holds 50,000 to 75,000 clones, with 65% to 80% as singletons. The specimen comprised blood, sampled from a patient whose treatment included radiotherapy and nephrectomy. All receptors derive from a man in his sixties with renal cell carcinoma. CDR3s include the opening cysteine and the closing phenylalanine or tryptophan. The order of the fields is V gene, CDR3 length, D gene, CDR3 protein. A D gene is named only where the DNA matches it firmly.

>TRBV5-4|15|TRBD2
CASSLEGLASNEQFF
>TRBV5-8|15|NA
CASSFQTASGNTIYF
>TRBV5-1|15|NA
CASSLEGGRANVLTF
>TRBV11-3|17|TRBD2
CASSLRGRDSWGNEQFF
>TRBV30|14|TRBD1
CAWLLRDRASEAFF
>TRBV10-3|16|TRBD1
CAISERRDRGNQPQHF
>TRBV10-2|16|TRBD2
CASRRLAGGSYNEQFF
>TRBV19|15|NA
CASSITGPIGNTIYF
>TRBV6-6|13|NA
CASEDISNYGYTF
>TRBV6-5|14|NA
CASSYGLEKNIQYF
>TRBV2|15|NA
CANLGGTRGNTEAFF
>TRBV7-2|16|TRBD1
CASSHGTAISNYGYTF
>TRBV7-9|14|NA
CASSLQDSYNEQFF
>TRBV11-3|14|NA
CASSGDTEGNTIYF
>TRBV6-1|12|NA
CASSLRTDTQYF
>TRBV29-1|15|NA
CSVGGPGTSTDTQYF
>TRBV2|12|NA
CASSVDTGEQYF
>TRBV7-6|15|TRBD1
CASLPTGGATDTQYF
>TRBV6-1|20|NA
CASSDPGIGLRFYSNQPQHF
>TRBV11-2|15|NA
CASSLDGSLPDTQYF
>TRBV6-1|8|NA
CASSEDLF
>TRBV7-2|13|TRBD2
CASSRGGGNEQFF
>TRBV2|16|NA
CASSAFVVRNTGELFF
>TRBV11-3|16|TRBD2
CASSPTSGGAGNEQFF